The rows below give T cell receptor beta chains drawn from one sample of a study of cytomegalovirus exposure and HLA in healthy donors. Produced via immunoSEQ multiplex PCR; TCRdb's table is partial and in-frame only. Among about 180,000 clones listed, about 80% were seen once. Specimen: PBMCs. The receptor set was obtained from a man between 40 and 49 years old in good health and CMV-seropositive. Both conserved end residues are part of each CDR3. D genes are given only for firm matches. Only some rows state a clone size, as once, few, many or a class for expanded clones.

TRBJ1-4	TRBD1	TRBV28	13	once	TGTGCTACCAGGGGGCTTCCCAATGAAAAACTGTTTTTT	CATRGLPNEKLFF
TRBJ1-1	NA	TRBV30	12	NA	TGTGCCTACAGGGTAGTGAACACTGAAGCTTTCTTT	CAYRVVNTEAFF
TRBJ1-6	NA	TRBV19	15	few	TGTGCCAGTAGTATGAGCCAGGGTGGGAATTCACCCCTCCACTTT	CASSMSQGGNSPLHF
TRBJ2-7	NA	TRBV5-4	13	NA	TGTGCCAGCAGCGCCACAGGGATTCACGAGCAGTACTTC	CASSATGIHEQYF
TRBJ2-6	NA	TRBV28	16	once	TGTGCCAGCAGACCGGACCCGGCGGGAGGGGCCAACGTCCTGACTTTC	CASRPDPAGGANVLTF
TRBJ2-1	TRBD1	TRBV29-1	12	few	TGCAGCGCCGACAGGGTACACAATGAGCAGTTCTTC	CSADRVHNEQFF
TRBJ2-7	NA	TRBV6-1	14	NA	TGTGCCAGCAGTTATCCACAGGCCCTCAACGAGCAGTACTTC	CASSYPQALNEQYF
TRBJ2-2	NA	TRBV18	15	NA	TGTGCCAGCTCACCACTAGCTCAGGGCACCGGGGAGCTGTTTTTT	CASSPLAQGTGELFF
TRBJ1-2	TRBD1	TRBV5-1	12	NA	TGCGCCAGCGGACAGGGCGGCTATGGCTACACCTTC	CASGQGGYGYTF
TRBJ1-3	NA	TRBV6-1	15	once	TGTGCCAGCAGTGACAGGGGAGTAGCATGGAACACCATATATTTT	CASSDRGVAWNTIYF
TRBJ2-7	TRBD1	TRBV28	17	NA	TGTGCCAGCAGTCGACATCCCAAGGACAGGGGCTCCTACGAGCAGTACTTC	CASSRHPKDRGSYEQYF
TRBJ1-5	NA	TRBV29-1	13	few	TGCAGCGTTCAAGAGAGGGTGGGTCAGCCCCAGCATTTT	CSVQERVGQPQHF
TRBJ1-5	TRBD1	TRBV6-5	14	NA	TGTGCCAGCAGTACAGGGGTACAGAATCAGCCCCAGCATTTT	CASSTGVQNQPQHF
TRBJ2-5	NA	TRBV7-9	15	NA	TGTGCCAGCACCCCCGACAGGACCTACCAAGAGACCCAGTACTTC	CASTPDRTYQETQYF
TRBJ1-1	TRBD1	TRBV11-2	17	NA	TGTGCCAGCAGCTTACCCTCAGGGACAGGGAGAAACACTGAAGCTTTCTTT	CASSLPSGTGRNTEAFF
TRBJ2-1	NA	TRBV6-1	15	NA	TGTGCCAGCACTGATGGGGGCGCTTCCTACAATGAGCAGTTCTTC	CASTDGGASYNEQFF
TRBJ1-5	TRBD1	TRBV4-2	16	NA	TGTGCCAGCAGGCTTACCGGGACAGAGAGCAATCAGCCCCAGCATTTT	CASRLTGTESNQPQHF
TRBJ1-2	NA	TRBV15	14	NA	TGTGCCACCAGCATAGGGAGGGGTAACTATGGCTACACCTTC	CATSIGRGNYGYTF
TRBJ2-4	TRBD1	TRBV6-1	15	NA	TGTGCCAGCAGTTCCCGACAGGGGGTCAAAAACATTCAGTACTTC	CASSSRQGVKNIQYF
TRBJ2-7	TRBD2	TRBV7-2	15	NA	TGTGCCAGCAGGGCGAGACTAGCGGGAGTCCACGAGCAGTACTTC	CASRARLAGVHEQYF
TRBJ2-5	NA	TRBV5-4	12	NA	TGTGCCAGCAGCAAACTAGATGAGACCCAGTACTTC	CASSKLDETQYF
TRBJ2-1	TRBD1	TRBV6-5	14	NA	TGTGCCAGCAGACAGGGGTTTGCCTACAATGAGCAGTTCTTC	CASRQGFAYNEQFF
TRBJ2-7	TRBD1	TRBV25-1	14	NA	TGTGCCAGCAGTGGTCCGGGACAGGGGTACGAGCAGTACTTC	CASSGPGQGYEQYF
TRBJ1-2	NA	TRBV13	14	NA	TGTGCCAGCAGCTTAGGCCGCAGTGGCTATGGCTACACCTTC	CASSLGRSGYGYTF
TRBJ2-5	TRBD1	TRBV7-8	15	NA	TGTGCCAGCAGCCCGATCTCGGGACAGCAAGAGACCCAGTACTTC	CASSPISGQQETQYF
TRBJ2-5	TRBD2	TRBV7-2	15	NA	TGTGCCAGCAGCTTAGCTAGCGGGGGCCAAGAGACCCAGTACTTC	CASSLASGGQETQYF
TRBJ1-5	TRBD1	TRBV19	14	NA	TGTGCCAGTAGTACACAGGGGACCCATCAGCCCCAGCATTTT	CASSTQGTHQPQHF
TRBJ2-7	TRBD2	TRBV7-8	15	NA	TGTGCCAGCAGCTTAGGACTAGCGGAGGGGTACGAGCAGTACTTC	CASSLGLAEGYEQYF
TRBJ2-2	NA	TRBV7-8	13	NA	TGCGCCAGCAGCTTAGGGTTGGAGGGTGAGCTGTTTTTT	CASSLGLEGELFF
TRBJ2-7	TRBD2	TRBV30	13	NA	TGTGCCTGGGGACTAGGAATGGTCTACGAGCAGTACTTC	CAWGLGMVYEQYF
TRBJ1-1	NA	TRBV7-9	15	few	TGTGCCAGCAGCTCGTCAGGGTGGCGAGGCACTGAAGCTTTCTTT	CASSSSGWRGTEAFF
TRBJ2-5	NA	TRBV5-1	14	NA	TGCGCCAGCAGTAATAGTGTTCCCCAAGAGACCCAGTACTTC	CASSNSVPQETQYF
TRBJ2-7	TRBD1	TRBV11-3	14	NA	TGTGCCAGCAGCTTCGCGACAGGGTTTTACGAGCAGTACTTC	CASSFATGFYEQYF
TRBJ2-3	TRBD2	TRBV29-1	14	NA	TGCAGCGTGGAATTAGCGGGAGGCACAGATACGCAGTATTTT	CSVELAGGTDTQYF
TRBJ1-1	NA	TRBV25-1	13	NA	TGTGCCAGCTTACAGACCCTCAACACTGAAGCTTTCTTT	CASLQTLNTEAFF
TRBJ2-1	NA	TRBV11-2	15	few	TGTGCCAGCAGCAGAGGCCCAGATCGATACAATGAGCAGTTCTTC	CASSRGPDRYNEQFF
TRBJ2-1	NA	TRBV4-2	13	once	TGTGCCAGCAGCCAAGATCAATACAATGAGCAGTTCTTC	CASSQDQYNEQFF
TRBJ1-5	TRBD1	TRBV6-1	14	few	TGTGCCAGCAGGGCCGGACAGGACAATCAGCCCCAGCATTTT	CASRAGQDNQPQHF
TRBJ2-2	TRBD2	TRBV5-1	17	once	TGCGCCAGCAGAGCCCCGGGACTAGAGCTGGGCACCGGGGAGCTGTTTTTT	CASRAPGLELGTGELFF
TRBJ2-5	TRBD2	TRBV4-1	17	NA	TGCGCCAGCAGCCTGGGTCGGCTAGCGGGCGGACAAGAGACCCAGTACTTC	CASSLGRLAGGQETQYF
TRBJ2-5	NA	TRBV18	15	NA	TGTGCCAGCTCACCTCAACTCGGGGAATTGGAGACCCAGTACTTC	CASSPQLGELETQYF